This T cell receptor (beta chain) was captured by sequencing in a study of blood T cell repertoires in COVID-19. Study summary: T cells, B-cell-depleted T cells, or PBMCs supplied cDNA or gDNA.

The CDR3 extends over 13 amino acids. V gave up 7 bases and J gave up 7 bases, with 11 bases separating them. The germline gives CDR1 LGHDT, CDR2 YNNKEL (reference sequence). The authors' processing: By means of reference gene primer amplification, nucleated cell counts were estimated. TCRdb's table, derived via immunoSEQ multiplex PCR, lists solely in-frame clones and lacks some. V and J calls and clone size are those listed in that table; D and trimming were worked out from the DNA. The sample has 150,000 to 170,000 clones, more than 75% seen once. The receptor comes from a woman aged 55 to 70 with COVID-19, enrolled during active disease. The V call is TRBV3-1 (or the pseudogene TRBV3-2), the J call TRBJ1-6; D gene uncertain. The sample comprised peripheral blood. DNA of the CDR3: TGTGCCAGCAAGTCAGGCCAGAATTCACCCCTCCACTTT. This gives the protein CASKSGQNSPLHF.